Each of the 17 T cell receptor beta chains below was sequenced from the same sample in a study of T cells in Graves' hyperthyroidism and ophthalmopathy. Amplification of TCR beta CDR3 regions used RNA as the template. Carried out on the TCR CDR3, a first-round RT-PCR used the HTBI primer set. One entry per CDR3 protein, called by TCRdb with MiXCR from the multiplex PCR reads. The sample shows about 640,000 distinct CDR3 sequences, approximately 42% of them seen only once. Sequenced material: peripheral blood or thyroid tissue (not recorded which). These receptors were taken from an adult man with Graves' disease, either hyperthyroidism or ophthalmopathy (not recorded which).

The chain links TRBV7-9 to TRBJ1-5; D is uncertain. The CDR3 covers 14 residues. V was pared by 5 bases and J by 0 bases, with 8 bases between. Germline V gene sequence: CDR1 SEHNR, CDR2 FQNEAQ (reference sequence). The CDR3 spells CASSGSHSNQPQHF. CDR3 bases: TGTGCCAGCAGCGGGTCGCATAGCAATCAGCCCCAGCATTTT.

In the case of this clonotype: The CDR3 ends on some other residue instead of the conserved phenylalanine or tryptophan, so this is likely a read error. Because the CDR3's place on the DNA is in doubt, the DNA is left out and the CDR3 is given as listed by TCRdb. The rearrangement joins TRBV20-1 to TRBJ1-1. The CDR3 spans 8 residues, counting both ends. The germline V gene has CDR1 DFQATT and CDR2 SNEGSKA (reference sequence). The CDR3 sequence is CSGGEGSG.

Comment on this clonotype: A much larger clone differs by one base, so this may be a read error. Given the absence of the conserved phenylalanine or tryptophan at the CDR3 end, a read error is likely. The chain combines TRBV7-2 with TRBJ1-3, with 7 bases aligning to TRBD1. Germline V gives CDR1 SGHTA, CDR2 FQGNSA. The J segment lost 0 bases and the V segment lost 5 bases, leaving 10 bases of the junction unmatched. The CDR3 has 17 residues. The CDR3, as DNA: TGTGCCAGCAGCGTAACGACAGGGAGTTTCTCTGGAAACACCATATATTAT. Protein sequence: CASSVTTGSFSGNTIYY.

This clonotype was recorded a few times. The gene calls are TRBV19 and TRBJ1-2; D call uncertain. Germline V gives CDR1 LNHDA, CDR2 SQIVND (reference sequence). The CDR3 covers 10 residues. The V and J ends lost 10 bases and 7 bases respectively, with 10 bases between them. The CDR3 DNA sequence: TGTGCCACGTTTCTAGGTGGCTACACCTTC. Translation: CATFLGGYTF.

This clonotype showed up many times. The genes are TRBV29-1 and TRBJ1-2; no definite D call. The CDR3 has 15 amino acids. Germline CDR1 is SQVTM and CDR2 is ANQGSEA. The ends were cut back, 7 bases at V and 2 bases at J, with 20 bases in the middle. CDR3 sequence (DNA): TGCAGCGGTAGTTTTGTGGCAGAGCCAAACTATGGCTACACCTTC. Translating gives CSGSFVAEPNYGYTF.

Remarks on this clonotype: A much larger clone lies one base from this, so it may be a read error. The chain is built from TRBV10-2 and TRBJ2-2, with D perhaps TRBD1 (6 bases). The CDR3 runs to 16 residues. The germline V and J ends were trimmed by 7 bases and 6 bases, with 21 bases remaining between them. Looked up from germline, CDR1 is WSHSY and CDR2 is SAAADI. The CDR3 here is CASNRQERSGAGELFF. Written as DNA, the CDR3 is TGCGCCAGCAACAGACAGGAGCGGTCGGGCGCCGGGGAGCTGTTTTTT.

The chain couples TRBV20-1 to TRBJ2-5; D is perhaps TRBD2 (6 bases). Trimming pared 1 base from V and 1 base from J, leaving 16 bases between. CDR1 and CDR2 (germline): DFQATT, SNEGSKA (reference sequence). The CDR3 has 16 residues. CDR3 sequence reads: CSARAGRPGVQETQYF. The CDR3 DNA is TGCAGTGCTAGAGCAGGCAGGCCGGGGGTCCAAGAGACCCAGTACTTC.

The sample holds many counts of this clonotype. The CDR3 protein is CASSLNSIEKLFF. CDR3 nucleotides: TGTGCCAGCAGCCTCAACAGTATCGAAAAACTGTTTTTT. The chain recombines TRBV7-2 with TRBJ1-4; D unclear. The CDR3 runs 13 residues. The V and J ends lost 5 bases and 8 bases respectively, with 12 bases between them. Germline V CDR1 and CDR2: SGHTA, FQGNSA. The full variable domain, its missing parts supplied by reference TRBV7-2 and TRBJ1-4, is GAGVSQSPSNKVTEKGKDVELRCDPISGHTALYWYRQSLGQGLEFLIYFQGNSAPDKSGLPSDRFSAERTGGSVSTLTIQRTQQEDSAVYLCASSLNSIEKLFFGSGTQLSVL.

The chain has TRBV2 and TRBJ1-6, with 8 bases matching TRBD1. CDR1 is SNHLY and CDR2 is FYNNEI in the germline V gene. The CDR3 sequence is 17 residues long. The ends lost 7 bases at V and 0 bases at J; junction bases unmatched: 8. The CDR3 here is CASTRQGIGSYNSPLHF. CDR3 DNA: TGTGCCAGCACTAGACAGGGGATTGGCTCCTATAATTCACCCCTCCACTTT.

This clonotype was counted only a few times. The genes are TRBV20-1 and TRBJ1-2; maybe TRBD1 (6 bases). The germline CDR1 and CDR2 sequences are DFQATT and SNEGSKA (reference sequence). This CDR3 has 17 amino acids. V dropped 1 base and J dropped 6 bases, with 24 bases sitting between them. For the CDR3, the DNA is TGCAGTGCTAGAGGGGGAGAGACGACAGGTGCTGGGGATGGCTACACCTTC. Amino acids: CSARGGETTGAGDGYTF.

The chain employs TRBV12-3 or TRBV12-4 and TRBJ1-5; D ambiguous. This CDR3 region has 14 residues. Deletions cut 5 bases from V and 0 bases from J, with 8 bases between. DNA for the CDR3: TGTGCCAGCAGTCCCCAAAATAGCAATCAGCCCCAGCATTTT. Amino acids: CASSPQNSNQPQHF.

This chain joins TRBV12-3 or TRBV12-4 and TRBJ1-5; D possibly corresponds to TRBD1 (6 bases). Between the trimmed V and J ends, which lost 8 bases and 6 bases, there was a span of 23 bases. The CDR3 covers 16 residues. In DNA form, the CDR3 reads TGTGCCAGCTCACCAGTGGGGGGCGAAGGTGGTCAGCCCCAGCATTTT. Protein product: CASSPVGGEGGQPQHF.

The sample holds a few counts of this clonotype. The chain joins TRBV20-1 to TRBJ2-7; 8 positions agree with TRBD2. V trimming: 0 bases; J trimming: 2 bases; junction bases outside the gene matches: 3. Germline-derived CDR1 and CDR2 are DFQATT and SNEGSKA (reference sequence). The CDR3 runs to 14 residues. Here the CDR3 reads CSARDQAGAYEQYF. CDR3 in DNA: TGCAGTGCTAGAGATCAAGCGGGAGCCTACGAGCAGTACTTC.

This clonotype has at least ten counts. The chain joins TRBV10-3 to TRBJ2-7; a weak D match, TRBD1 (6 bases). The CDR3 spans 15 residues. Germline values: CDR1 ENHRY, CDR2 SYGVKD. V was cut by 4 bases and J by 3 bases, with 16 bases left in between. The CDR3 nucleotides read TGTGCCATCAGTGGCCGGGACAAGGCGGGCTACGAGCAGTACTTC. This gives the protein CAISGRDKAGYEQYF.

This rearrangement joins TRBV7-2 to TRBJ1-1, with 8 bases that match TRBD1. The CDR3 runs 15 residues. V dropped 5 bases and J dropped 0; count of bases not matched to a gene: 5. Germline assignment: CDR1 SGHTA and CDR2 FQGNSA. DNA for the CDR3: TGTGCCAGCAGCCGTGGGACAGGTTTGAACACTGAAGCTTTCTTT. Its protein product is CASSRGTGLNTEAFF.

This clonotype was counted ten times or more. The rearrangement joins TRBV7-9 to TRBJ1-2; 7 bases agree with TRBD1. CDR3 length: 12 amino acids. V dropped 4 bases and J dropped 6; count of bases not matched to a gene: 2. Per the germline V gene, CDR1 is SEHNR and CDR2 is FQNEAQ (reference sequence). CDR3 in DNA: TGTGCCAGCAGCTCCGGGACAGATGGCTACACCTTC. This codes for CASSSGTDGYTF.

V and J are TRBV20-1 and TRBJ1-1; TRBD1 matches at 8 bases. Germline assignment: CDR1 DFQATT and CDR2 SNEGSKA (reference sequence). Germline trimming cut 0 bases from V and 9 bases from J; bases unmatched to any gene: 9. This CDR3 is 14 amino acids long. CDR3 sequence (DNA): TGCAGTGCTAGAGATGCGGACAGGGTCTCTCAAGCTTTCTTT. Translating it yields CSARDADRVSQAFF.